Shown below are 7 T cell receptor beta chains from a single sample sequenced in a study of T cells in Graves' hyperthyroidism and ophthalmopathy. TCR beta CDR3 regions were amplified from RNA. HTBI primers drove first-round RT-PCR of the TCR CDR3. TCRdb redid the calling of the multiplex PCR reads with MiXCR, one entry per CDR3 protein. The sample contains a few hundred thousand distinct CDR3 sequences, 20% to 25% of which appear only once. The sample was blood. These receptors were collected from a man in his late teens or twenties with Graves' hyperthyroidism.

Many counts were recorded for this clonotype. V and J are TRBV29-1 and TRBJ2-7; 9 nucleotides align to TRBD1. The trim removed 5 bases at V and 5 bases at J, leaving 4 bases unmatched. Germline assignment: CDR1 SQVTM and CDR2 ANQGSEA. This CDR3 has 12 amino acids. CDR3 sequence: CSVRTGEHEQYF. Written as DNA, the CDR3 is TGCAGCGTTCGGACAGGGGAGCACGAGCAGTACTTC.

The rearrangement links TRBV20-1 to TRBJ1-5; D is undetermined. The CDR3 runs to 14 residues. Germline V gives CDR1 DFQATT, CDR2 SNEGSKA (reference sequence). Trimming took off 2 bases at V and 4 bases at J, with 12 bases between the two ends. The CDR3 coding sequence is TGCAGTGCTAGAAGTCGCAGTGGGAATCAGCCCCAGCATTTT. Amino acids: CSARSRSGNQPQHF.

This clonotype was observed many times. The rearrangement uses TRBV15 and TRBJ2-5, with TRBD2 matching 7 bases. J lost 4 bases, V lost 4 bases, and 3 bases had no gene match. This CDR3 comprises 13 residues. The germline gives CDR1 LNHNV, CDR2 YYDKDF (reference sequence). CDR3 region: CATSTIAGETQYF. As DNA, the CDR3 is TGTGCCACCAGCACAATAGCGGGAGAGACCCAGTACTTC.

CDR3 in amino acids: CASGPPRVGGNTEAFF. Here the CDR3 DNA reads TGTGCTAGTGGACCCCCTAGAGTGGGGGGGAACACTGAAGCTTTCTTT. This sequence joins TRBV12-5 and TRBJ1-1; D is perhaps TRBD1 (5 bases). Germline CDR1 LGHNT, CDR2 FRNRAP. V was cut by 6 bases and J by 1 base, with 18 bases left in between. This CDR3 is built from 16 residues. The full variable domain, in which reference TRBV12-5 and TRBJ1-1 provide the parts outside the CDR3, is DARVTQTPRHKVTEMGQEVTMRCQPILGHNTVFWYRQTMMQGLELLAYFRNRAPLDDSGMPKDRFSAEMPDATLATLKIQPSEPRDSAVYFCASGPPRVGGNTEAFFGQGTRLTVV.

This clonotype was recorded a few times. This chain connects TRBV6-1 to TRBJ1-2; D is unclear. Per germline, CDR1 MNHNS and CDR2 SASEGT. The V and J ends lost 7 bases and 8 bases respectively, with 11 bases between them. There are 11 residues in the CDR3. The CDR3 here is CASTGVGGYTF. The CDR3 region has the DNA TGTGCCAGCACTGGGGTAGGCGGCTACACCTTC.

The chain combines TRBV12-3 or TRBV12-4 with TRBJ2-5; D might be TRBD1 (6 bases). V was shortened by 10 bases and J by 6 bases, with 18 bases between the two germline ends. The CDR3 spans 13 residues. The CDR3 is CAILQGRGQTQYF. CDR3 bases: TGTGCCATACTACAGGGAAGGGGACAGACCCAGTACTTC.

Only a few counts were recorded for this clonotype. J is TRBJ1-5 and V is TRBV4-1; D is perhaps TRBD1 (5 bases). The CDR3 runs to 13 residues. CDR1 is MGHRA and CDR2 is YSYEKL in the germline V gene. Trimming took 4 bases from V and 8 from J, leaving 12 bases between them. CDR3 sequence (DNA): TGCGCCAGCAGCCGAGGGACGTTGGAGCCCCAGCATTTT. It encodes CASSRGTLEPQHF.